This T cell receptor (beta chain) is from a study of vaccination effects on CD4 cells after COVID-19. Expansion of antigen-specific CD4+ T cells with viral peptide pools was carried out by the ViraFEST assay before sequencing. CD4+ T cells were isolated after 10 days of culture. According to the study, vaccine recipients showed no prior SARS-CoV-2 infection and negative nucleocapsid antibodies. CDR1 and CDR2 (germline): LNHDA, SQIVND (reference sequence). Trimming cost V 1 base and J 2 bases, with 4 bases left between them. The CDR3 length is 13 residues. On this clone itself: Its antigen is unknown.

Produced via immunoSEQ multiplex PCR; TCRdb's table is partial and in-frame only. The sample contains around 55,000 clones, roughly 70% of which appear only once. Sequencing was performed on CD4+ T cells from PBMCs cultured with SARS-CoV-2 spike peptides, taken before COVID-19 vaccination. The chain carries TRBV19 and TRBJ2-3; D not resolved. This clonotype originated in a human donor who received a COVID-19 vaccine. The CDR3, as DNA: TGTGCCAGTAGTATAGGCCTCACAGATACGCAGTATTTT. Translated: CASSIGLTDTQYF. Looking up the rest from reference TRBV19 and TRBJ2-3 gives the full variable domain: DGGITQSPKYLFRKEGQNVTLSCEQNLNHDAMYWYRQDPGQGLRLIYYSQIVNDFQKGDIAEGYSVSREKKESFPLTVTSAQKNPTAFYLCASSIGLTDTQYFGPGTRLTVL.